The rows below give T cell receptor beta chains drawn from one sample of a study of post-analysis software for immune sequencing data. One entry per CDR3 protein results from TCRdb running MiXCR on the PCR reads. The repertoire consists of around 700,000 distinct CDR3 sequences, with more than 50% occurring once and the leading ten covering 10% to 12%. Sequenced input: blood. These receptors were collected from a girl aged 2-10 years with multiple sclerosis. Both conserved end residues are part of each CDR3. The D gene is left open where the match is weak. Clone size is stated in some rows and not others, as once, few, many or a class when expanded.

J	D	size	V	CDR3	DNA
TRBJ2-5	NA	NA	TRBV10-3	CAITSLDRQETQYF	TGTGCCATCACTTCTCTGGACAGACAGGAGACCCAGTACTTC
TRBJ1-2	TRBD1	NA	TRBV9	CASSVGQGGNGYTF	TGTGCCAGCAGCGTGGGACAGGGAGGAAATGGCTACACCTTC
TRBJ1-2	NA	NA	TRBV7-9	CASSLGRGGGDGYTF	TGTGCCAGCAGCTTAGGAAGGGGGGGAGGAGATGGCTACACCTTC
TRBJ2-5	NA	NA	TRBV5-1	CASAYGVETQYF	TGCGCCAGCGCGTACGGGGTTGAGACCCAGTACTTC
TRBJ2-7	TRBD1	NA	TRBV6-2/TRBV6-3	CASSPQITGGAGEQYF	TGTGCCAGCAGTCCTCAAATAACAGGGGGCGCGGGGGAGCAGTACTTC
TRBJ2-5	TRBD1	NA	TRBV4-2	CASSRPGQGLETQYF	TGTGCCAGCAGTCGACCGGGACAGGGGTTGGAGACCCAGTACTTC
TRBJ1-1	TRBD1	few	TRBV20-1	CSAGQGRNTEAFF	TGCAGTGCTGGACAGGGCAGAAACACTGAAGCTTTCTTT
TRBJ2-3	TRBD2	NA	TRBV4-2	CASSQEKSLAGGQDTQYF	TGTGCCAGCAGCCAAGAAAAGTCCCTAGCGGGAGGCCAAGATACGCAGTATTTT
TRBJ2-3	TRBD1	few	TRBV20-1	CSARTLDRDVQRTDTQYF	TGCAGTGCTAGGACTTTAGACAGGGACGTCCAGAGGACAGATACGCAGTATTTT
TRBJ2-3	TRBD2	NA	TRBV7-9	CASSLRLAGGPTDTQYF	TGTGCCAGCAGCCTCCGACTAGCGGGGGGGCCTACAGATACGCAGTATTTT
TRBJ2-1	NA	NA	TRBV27	CASGRYEQFF	TGTGCCAGCGGCAGATATGAGCAGTTCTTC
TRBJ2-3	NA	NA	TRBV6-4	CASRAGFSTDTQYF	TGTGCCAGCAGGGCGGGATTTAGCACAGATACGCAGTATTTT
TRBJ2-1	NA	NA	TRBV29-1	CSVDYYGGEFF	TGCAGCGTTGACTATTACGGGGGAGAGTTCTTC
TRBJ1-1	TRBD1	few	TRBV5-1	CASSTGEMWATEAFF	TGCGCCAGCAGCACAGGGGAAATGTGGGCCACTGAAGCTTTCTTT
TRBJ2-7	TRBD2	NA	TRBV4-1	CASSQAWEGWRDEQYF	TGCGCCAGCAGCCAAGCATGGGAGGGGTGGAGGGACGAGCAGTACTTC
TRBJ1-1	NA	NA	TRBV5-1	CASSLGGQRPLNTEAFF	TGCGCCAGCAGCTTGGGGGGGCAGCGACCATTGAACACTGAAGCTTTCTTT
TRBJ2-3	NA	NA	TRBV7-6	CASSPSTGTDTQYF	TGTGCCAGCAGTCCCTCGACAGGCACAGATACGCAGTATTTT
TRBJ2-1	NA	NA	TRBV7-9	CASSLGHLFNEQFF	TGTGCCAGCAGCTTAGGGCACCTCTTCAATGAGCAGTTCTTC
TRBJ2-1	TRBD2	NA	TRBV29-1	CSVEQAGGTYNEQFF	TGCAGCGTTGAGCAAGCGGGGGGGACCTACAATGAGCAGTTCTTC
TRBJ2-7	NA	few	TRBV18	CASSPTKDSYEQYF	TGTGCCAGCTCACCGACAAAGGACTCCTACGAGCAGTACTTC
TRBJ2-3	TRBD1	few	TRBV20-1	CSARPTGVADTQYF	TGCAGTGCTAGGCCTACAGGGGTGGCAGATACGCAGTATTTT
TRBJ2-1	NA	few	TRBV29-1	CSAGLPSSYNEQFF	TGCAGCGCTGGACTCCCGAGCTCCTACAATGAGCAGTTCTTC
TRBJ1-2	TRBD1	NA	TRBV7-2	CASSLGQGVGYGYTF	TGTGCCAGCAGCTTGGGACAGGGAGTGGGCTATGGCTACACCTTC
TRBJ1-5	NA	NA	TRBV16	CASSQGARGVNQPQHF	TGTGCCAGCAGCCAAGGGGCCCGGGGGGTCAATCAGCCCCAGCATTTT
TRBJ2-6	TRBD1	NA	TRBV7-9	CASTATGAVLTF	TGTGCCAGCACCGCTACAGGGGCGGTCCTGACTTTC
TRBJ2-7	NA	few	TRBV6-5	CASSPRSSTGTYEQYF	TGTGCCAGCAGTCCCAGATCCTCTACTGGAACCTACGAGCAGTACTTC
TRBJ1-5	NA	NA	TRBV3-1	CASSQGGAQRAQHF	TGTGCCAGCAGCCAAGGGGGGGCCCAGCGGGCCCAGCATTTT
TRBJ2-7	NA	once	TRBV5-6	CASSLKGLEQYF	TGTGCCAGCAGCTTGAAGGGGCTCGAGCAGTACTTC
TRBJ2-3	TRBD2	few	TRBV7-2	CASSPWRGALSGTDTQYF	TGTGCCAGCAGCCCGTGGCGGGGGGCCCTCTCGGGCACAGATACGCAGTATTTT
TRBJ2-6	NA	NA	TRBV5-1	CASSFTPGHGANVLTF	TGCGCCAGCAGCTTTACTCCGGGCCACGGGGCCAACGTCCTGACTTTC
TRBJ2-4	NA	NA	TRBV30	CAWMMERGDIQYF	TGTGCCTGGATGATGGAAAGGGGGGACATTCAGTACTTC
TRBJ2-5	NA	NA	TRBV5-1	CASSFSGLYSYGQYF	TGCGCCAGCAGCTTCTCCGGACTTTACTCCTACGGGCAGTACTTC
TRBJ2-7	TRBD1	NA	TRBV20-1	CSAGSPDRGYEQYF	TGCAGTGCTGGATCGCCCGACAGGGGATACGAGCAGTACTTC
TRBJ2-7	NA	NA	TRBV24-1	CATSDLRSRGAEQYF	TGTGCCACCAGTGATTTGAGGTCCAGGGGAGCCGAGCAGTACTTC
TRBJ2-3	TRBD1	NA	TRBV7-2	CASSFVGTATDTQYF	TGTGCCAGCAGCTTCGTAGGGACAGCCACAGATACGCAGTATTTT
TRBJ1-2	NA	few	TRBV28	CASTFDGNYGYTF	TGTGCCAGCACCTTCGACGGAAACTATGGCTACACCTTC
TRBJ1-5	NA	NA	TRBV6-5	CASSFQGNQYLNRPQHF	TGTGCCAGCAGTTTTCAGGGTAATCAGTACCTAAATCGGCCCCAGCATTTT